The 20 T cell receptor beta chains given below trace back to one sample, sequenced in a study of blood T cell repertoires in COVID-19. The repertoire was sequenced with immunoSEQ multiplex PCR; TCRdb's copy has only in-frame clones and lacks some. The table shows under 200,000 clones, with 86% occurring only once. The sequenced material came from peripheral blood. The receptors come from a young man with acute or convalescent COVID-19.

The genes are TRBV30 and TRBJ1-5, with D tentatively TRBD1 (6 bases). This CDR3 has 15 residues. Between the trimmed V and J ends, which lost 0 bases and 3 bases, there was a span of 12 bases. Per the germline V gene, CDR1 is GTSNPN and CDR2 is SVGIG (reference sequence). The CDR3 bases are TGTGCCTGGAGTGTAAGGGGGTCACCCAATCAGCCCCAGCATTTT. Residues: CAWSVRGSPNQPQHF.

The chain employs TRBV24-1 and TRBJ1-5, with D perhaps TRBD1 (6 bases). CDR1 KGHDR and CDR2 SFDVKD come from the germline V gene. This CDR3 is 14 amino acids long. The V gene lost 3 bases and the J gene lost 6 bases, with 11 bases spanning the gap. CDR3: CATSDTGGGQPQHF. CDR3 in DNA: TGTGCCACCAGTGATACTGGGGGCGGTCAGCCCCAGCATTTT.

The gene calls are TRBV7-3 and TRBJ2-3; 9 bases align to TRBD1. The CDR3 totals 16 residues. Trimming took 5 bases from V and 4 from J; bases not matched to a gene: 10. The germline gives CDR1 SGHTA, CDR2 FQGTGA. The DNA for the CDR3 is TGTGCCAGCAGCCCGACATACAGGGGGCCGGCAGATACGCAGTATTTT. Translated, it gives CASSPTYRGPADTQYF.

This clone was recorded only once. The chain uses TRBV3-1 (or the pseudogene TRBV3-2) and TRBJ1-2, with 7 bases aligning to TRBD1. The CDR3 is made up of 15 amino acids. Trimming at V came to 2 bases and at J to 0 bases, leaving 3 bases not matched to a gene. Per the germline V gene, CDR1 is LGHDT and CDR2 is YNNKEL (reference sequence). CDR3 nucleotides: TGTGCCAGCAGCCAACCGGGACAGTCTAACTATGGCTACACCTTC. Translating it yields CASSQPGQSNYGYTF.

V is TRBV3-1 (or the pseudogene TRBV3-2) and J is TRBJ1-6; no definite D call. The length of the CDR3 is 14 residues. V was trimmed by 1 base and J by 12 bases, leaving 13 bases between them. Germline V CDR1 and CDR2: LGHDT, YNNKEL (reference sequence). CDR3 region: CASSQGGPRLPLHF. CDR3 in DNA: TGTGCCAGCAGCCAAGGAGGGCCGAGGTTACCCCTCCACTTT.

This clone occurred once. This sequence joins TRBV18 and TRBJ1-2; no reliable D call. CDR3 length: 12 residues. The V gene's germline CDR1 is KGHSH and CDR2 LQKENI. Trimming took 4 bases from V and 8 from J, leaving 11 bases between them. The CDR3 spells CASSLREHGYTF. The CDR3 DNA reads as TGTGCCAGCTCACTTAGGGAGCACGGCTACACCTTC. Complete variable domain (other parts from reference TRBV18 and TRBJ1-2): NAGVMQNPRHLVRRRGQEARLRCSPMKGHSHVYWYRQLPEEGLKFMVYLQKENIIDESGMPKERFSAEFPKEGPSILRIQQVVRGDSAAYFCASSLREHGYTFGSGTRLTVV.

The genes are TRBV24-1 and TRBJ1-2; no reliable D call. The CDR3 length is 13 residues. Trimming pared 4 bases from V and 13 bases from J, leaving 18 bases between. The germline CDR1 and CDR2 sequences are KGHDR and SFDVKD. The CDR3 loop is CATSESPASGITF. In nucleotides, the CDR3 is TGTGCCACCAGTGAATCTCCCGCCTCGGGAATCACCTTC.

The chain recombines TRBV2 with TRBJ1-5, with D perhaps matching TRBD1 (5 bases). Germline V gives CDR1 SNHLY, CDR2 FYNNEI. This CDR3 comprises 15 residues. The V end was cut by 8 bases, the J end by 0 bases, with 14 bases between. The CDR3 coding sequence is TGTGCCAGCCGCGCAGGGCTAAATAGCAATCAGCCCCAGCATTTT. Translated, it gives CASRAGLNSNQPQHF.

This clone was counted a single time. This chain links TRBV7-2 with TRBJ2-5; TRBD2 agrees at 12 bases. Trimming removed 1 base from V and 9 bases from J; junction bases left unmatched: 9. The CDR3 has 16 residues. CDR1 and CDR2 (germline): SGHTA, FQGNSA. DNA for the CDR3: TGTGCCAGCAGCTTAGTTGGGCTAGCGGGGGGGTCGTCCCAGTACTTC. This encodes CASSLVGLAGGSSQYF.

The chain is built from TRBV6-1 and TRBJ2-7; no reliable D call. The CDR3 loop spans 15 amino acids. The V gene lost 0 bases and the J gene lost 0 bases, with 9 bases spanning the gap. CDR1 MNHNS and CDR2 SASEGT come from the germline V gene. The CDR3 spells CASSEAAASSYEQYF. For the CDR3, the DNA is TGTGCCAGCAGTGAAGCGGCCGCCAGCTCCTACGAGCAGTACTTC.

The chain employs TRBV15 and TRBJ2-3; 16 bases agree with TRBD2. Germline CDR1 is LNHNV and CDR2 is YYDKDF (reference sequence). The CDR3 runs 20 residues. The trim removed 3 bases at V and 5 bases at J, leaving 14 bases unmatched. CDR3 protein: CATSREQTGTSGGARDTQYF. The CDR3 nucleotides are TGTGCCACCAGCAGGGAACAAACGGGGACTAGCGGGGGGGCCAGAGATACGCAGTATTTT.

V gene TRBV12-3 or TRBV12-4 combines with J gene TRBJ1-1, with a tentative D call TRBD1 (5 bases). With 7 bases removed from V and 6 bases from J, the gap between germline ends came to 9 bases. The CDR3 is 11 amino acids. In DNA, the CDR3 is TGTGCCAGCACCTGGGGGGCTGAAGCTTTCTTT. Translated: CASTWGAEAFF.

This chain links TRBV7-3 with TRBJ1-2; no clear D gene. The CDR3 is 14 amino acids. Germline loops: CDR1 SGHTA, CDR2 FQGTGA. V was shortened by 5 bases and J by 0 bases, with 10 bases between the two germline ends. The CDR3 here is CASSPDGANYGYTF. The CDR3 DNA is TGTGCCAGCAGCCCTGATGGAGCTAACTATGGCTACACCTTC.

The chain links TRBV9 to TRBJ1-5, with D possibly matching TRBD1 (5 bases). The CDR3 runs to 20 residues. V gave up 1 base and J gave up 0 bases, with 23 bases separating them. CDR1 SGDLS and CDR2 YYNGEE come from the germline V gene. CDR3 DNA: TGTGCCAGCAGCGTAAGTAGGGAACGTATGGGGGGATATAGCAATCAGCCCCAGCATTTT. It yields the protein CASSVSRERMGGYSNQPQHF.

This clone showed up just once. This chain connects TRBV10-3 to TRBJ2-7; a possible D gene is TRBD2 (6 bases). This CDR3 comprises 13 residues. From germline, CDR1 is ENHRY and CDR2 SYGVKD. V gave up 10 bases and J gave up 2 bases, with 15 bases separating them. The CDR3 sequence is CANNRDLAYEQYF. CDR3 DNA sequence: TGTGCCAACAACCGGGACTTGGCCTACGAGCAGTACTTC.

The chain uses TRBV6-1 and TRBJ2-7, with a weak D call TRBD1 (5 bases). CDR1 MNHNS and CDR2 SASEGT come from the germline V gene. CDR3 length: 15 residues. Trimming removed 2 bases at V and 2 bases at J, with 13 bases between. CDR3 protein: CASSESIGVAYEQYF. In DNA, the CDR3 is TGTGCCAGCAGTGAAAGTATAGGGGTGGCCTACGAGCAGTACTTC.

The chain has TRBV6-5 and TRBJ2-1; TRBD2 matches 8 bases. Per the germline V gene, CDR1 is MNHEY and CDR2 is SVGAGI. This CDR3 contains 14 residues. The J segment lost 7 bases and the V segment lost 6 bases, leaving 8 bases of the junction unmatched. The CDR3, as DNA: TGTGCCAGCAGCTCAAGCGGGGGCTGGAATGAGCAGTTCTTC. It specifies CASSSSGGWNEQFF.

The chain recombines TRBV12-3 or TRBV12-4 with TRBJ2-7; no clear D. This CDR3 is 11 amino acids long. Trimming left V 3 bases short and J 6 bases short, with 6 bases between. The CDR3 protein is CASSFGFEQYF. The CDR3 region has the DNA TGTGCCAGCAGTTTTGGCTTCGAGCAGTACTTC.

This rearrangement joins TRBV2 to TRBJ2-5, with a weak D call TRBD1 (5 bases). With 6 bases removed from V and 2 bases from J, the gap between germline ends came to 7 bases. The V gene's germline CDR1 is SNHLY and CDR2 FYNNEI. The length of the CDR3 is 12 residues. CDR3 in amino acids: CASRDIQETQYF. Here the CDR3 DNA reads TGTGCCAGCAGGGACATACAAGAGACCCAGTACTTC. Full variable domain (missing parts from reference TRBV2 and TRBJ2-5): EPEVTQTPSHQVTQMGQEVILRCVPISNHLYFYWYRQILGQKVEFLVSFYNNEISEKSEIFDDQFSVERPDGSNFTLKIRSTKLEDSAMYFCASRDIQETQYFGPGTRLLVL.

The sample holds one count of this clone. V is TRBV7-9 and J is TRBJ1-2; D may be TRBD1 (5 bases). CDR3 length: 14 amino acids. Trimming removed 5 bases from V and 6 bases from J, with 16 bases in between. CDR1 is SEHNR and CDR2 is FQNEAQ in the germline V gene (reference sequence). CDR3: CASSATVGLDGYTF. The DNA of the CDR3 is TGTGCCAGCAGCGCGACGGTGGGGCTGGATGGCTACACCTTC.